Below are 8 T cell receptor beta chains sequenced from a single sample in a study of blood T cells in healthy people across ages (dated by TCRdb to 2015 to 2017). To prepare the library, 5' RACE was applied. Sequencing was performed on an Illumina HiSeq 2500. The second PCR ran for about 7 to 11 cycles and used a J-beta primer mix along with a sample-barcoded 5' primer. The public reads were quality trimmed at Q25 with fastp and then assembled into clones with MiXCR by TCRdb, keeping productive beta chains. Every distinct CDR3 protein forms one entry, paired with its most common genes and DNA. The sample has 700,000 to 850,000 distinct CDR3 sequences on record, approximately 35% of them singletons. The ten largest account for around 13% of the sample. The source material was blood. Every receptor here comes from a man younger than 35 in good health.

Only one count was recorded for this clonotype. The chain is built from TRBV5-5 and TRBJ2-2, with D unresolved. CDR3 length equals 13 residues. Germline CDR1 and CDR2: SGHKS and YYEKEE (reference sequence). The germline V and J ends were trimmed by 5 bases and 5 bases, with 10 bases remaining between them. The CDR3 here is CASRVVSTGELFF. Written as DNA, the CDR3 is TGTGCCAGCAGAGTAGTTTCGACCGGGGAGCTGTTTTTT.

The rearrangement uses TRBV12-3 or TRBV12-4 and TRBJ2-3; D gene ambiguous. V shed 5 bases and J shed 6 bases, with 9 bases lying between them. The CDR3 runs to 12 residues. CDR3 residues: CASSGHGDTQYF. The CDR3 DNA follows: TGTGCCAGCAGTGGCCATGGGGATACGCAGTATTTT.

The V and J genes are TRBV7-9 and TRBJ2-5; D might be TRBD2 (6 bases). The CDR3 extends over 16 amino acids. V dropped 5 bases and J dropped 3 bases, with 19 bases sitting between them. Looked up from germline, CDR1 is SEHNR and CDR2 is FQNEAQ (reference sequence). The CDR3 nucleotides are TGTGCCAGCAGCCCCCCCCCAGCGGGTCCAAAAGAGACCCAGTACTTC. Residues: CASSPPPAGPKETQYF.

This clonotype showed up many times. The rearrangement uses TRBV4-1 and TRBJ2-6; D gene uncertain. The germline V gene has CDR1 MGHRA and CDR2 YSYEKL. The CDR3 covers 17 residues. V lost 0 bases and J 0 bases, leaving 9 bases between the germline ends. CDR3 sequence: CASSQDPGVSGANVLTF. The CDR3 DNA reads as TGCGCCAGCAGCCAAGATCCAGGAGTCTCTGGGGCCAACGTCCTGACTTTC.

This chain connects TRBV27 to TRBJ2-3; D gene uncertain. Germline V gene lookup returns CDR1 MNHEY and CDR2 SMNVEV (reference sequence). The CDR3 is 12 residues long. The V gene lost 0 bases and the J gene lost 9 bases, with 7 bases spanning the gap. The CDR3 DNA reads TGTGCCAGCAGTTTATCAGACGGCACGCAGTATTTT. Translation gives CASSLSDGTQYF.

The J gene is TRBJ2-1, the V gene TRBV7-9; 8 positions agree with TRBD2. The J call may not be correct, given that the DNA end is closer to TRBJ2-7. The germline V gene encodes CDR1 SEHNR and CDR2 FQNEAQ (reference sequence). This CDR3 is 19 amino acids long. DNA for the CDR3: TGTGCCAGCAGCCCAACGAATGGGGACGGGGGGGCCAGCTACAATGAGCAGTACTTC. Amino acid sequence: CASSPTNGDGGASYNEQYF.

This clonotype appeared a single time. The chain joins TRBV7-2 to TRBJ1-1; perhaps TRBD1 as D (5 bases). The CDR3 totals 15 residues. Trimming took off 5 bases at V and 4 bases at J, with 17 bases between the two ends. In germline, CDR1 is SGHTA, CDR2 FQGNSA. This chain's CDR3 is CASSPGRGRGTEAFF. The DNA of the CDR3 is TGTGCCAGCAGCCCAGGGCGGGGGAGAGGCACTGAAGCTTTCTTT.

CDR3 region: CSVEEALGEKLFF. The CDR3 bases are TGCAGCGTTGAAGAGGCATTGGGGGAAAAACTGTTTTTT. This chain uses TRBV29-1 with TRBJ1-4; no firm D call. CDR3 size: 13 residues. The V gene lost 0 bases and the J gene lost 8 bases, with 10 bases spanning the gap. CDR1 is SQVTM and CDR2 is ANQGSEA in the germline V gene.